This T cell receptor (beta chain) was sequenced for a study of cytomegalovirus exposure and HLA in healthy donors. Study conclusions and caveats: Most CMV-associated TCR beta chains appeared HLA-restricted in a later analysis. The likely origin of a cluster of highly shared sequence variants was a sequencing artifact.

The primer mix had 60 Vbeta and 13 Jbeta primers. The protocol was immunoSEQ multiplex PCR, while the TCRdb copy is restricted to in-frame clones and leaves out a portion. Of approximately 91,000 clones listed, about 80% were seen once; the top ten hold under 13%. The donors, nominally healthy at sampling, likely had unrecorded immune exposures. The CDR3 runs 12 residues. From germline, CDR1 is MNHEY and CDR2 SMNVEV (reference sequence). The germline V and J ends were trimmed by 3 bases and 8 bases, with 7 bases remaining between them. To note about this clone: Its antigen is as yet unknown.

The chain recombines TRBV27 with TRBJ1-4; TRBD1 might be the D (5 bases). Specimen: PBMCs. This clonotype was obtained from a human donor in good health. The CDR3 is CASSFGGEKLFF. CDR3 DNA sequence: TGTGCCAGCAGTTTTGGGGGGGAAAAACTGTTTTTT.